Below are 2 T cell receptor beta chains sequenced from a single sample in a study of blood T cells in healthy people across ages. Combining a sample-barcoded 5' primer with a J-beta primer mix, a second PCR ran for about 7 to 11 cycles. TCRdb re-called the 5' RACE reads with MiXCR, one entry per CDR3 protein. The sample includes fewer than 1,200,000 distinct CDR3 sequences, 20% to 25% of them seen just once. This same sample was also taken into another study, of T cells of mothers and their children.

The sample taken for sequencing was blood. The receptors here all came from a girl aged 2-10 years in good health.

This clonotype turned up a few times. The V call is TRBV7-2, the J call TRBJ2-4, with TRBD1 as a possible D gene (7 bases). Trimming removed 1 base at V and 6 bases at J, with 22 bases between. The germline CDR1 and CDR2 sequences are SGHTA and FQGNSA. There are 18 residues in the CDR3. The CDR3 protein is CASSLEGAGGIFGNIQYF. The CDR3 DNA is TGTGCCAGCAGCTTAGAGGGGGCGGGCGGGATTTTTGGAAACATTCAGTACTTC.

This clonotype was detected a few times. The V and J genes are TRBV4-2 and TRBJ2-2; 11 bases align to TRBD2. CDR3 length: 17 residues. CDR1 is LGHNA and CDR2 is YNFKEQ in the germline V gene. Unmatched junction bases numbered 7, after V lost 2 bases and J lost 5 bases. In nucleotides, the CDR3 is TGTGCCAGCAGCCAACGGCTAGCGGGAGGAAGTACCGGGGAGCTGTTTTTT. It yields the protein CASSQRLAGGSTGELFF.